These 18 T cell receptor beta chains were sequenced from one sample in a study of cytomegalovirus exposure and HLA in healthy donors. Generated by immunoSEQ multiplex PCR, the TCRdb table keeps only in-frame clones and is missing some. The table records approximately 230,000 clones, more than 75% of them present only once. The sequenced material came from PBMCs. Source of these receptors: a young man in good health and CMV-seropositive.

This chain uses TRBV29-1 with TRBJ2-5; D might be TRBD1 (6 bases). The CDR3 consists of 15 residues. The V and J ends lost 4 bases and 5 bases respectively, with 20 bases between them. The germline V gene encodes CDR1 SQVTM and CDR2 ANQGSEA. The CDR3, as DNA: TGCAGCGTTGGCCGGGACACCCTAATTCGTGAGACCCAGTACTTC. Translated: CSVGRDTLIRETQYF.

The genes are TRBV7-9 and TRBJ1-1; 7 bases align to TRBD1. V lost 5 bases, J lost 1 base, and 4 bases stayed unmatched. CDR3 length equals 14 residues. From germline, CDR1 is SEHNR and CDR2 FQNEAQ (reference sequence). The CDR3 DNA sequence: TGTGCCAGCAGCCCCGACAGGGCGAACACTGAAGCTTTCTTT. Encoded protein: CASSPDRANTEAFF.

This clone has a single count. The chain combines TRBV28 with TRBJ2-3; D possibly corresponds to TRBD2 (5 bases). Trimming left V 3 bases short and J 1 base short, with 14 bases between. CDR1 and CDR2 from the germline V gene are MDHEN and SYDVKM. The CDR3 consists of 16 residues. The CDR3 region has the DNA TGTGCCAGCAGTTTCCCCGCGGCGGGCGGCACAGATACGCAGTATTTT. This gives the protein CASSFPAAGGTDTQYF.

The CDR3 here is CASRAEVGGVITEAFF. CDR3 in DNA: TGCGCCAGCAGGGCAGAAGTGGGGGGAGTTATCACTGAAGCTTTCTTT. The chain carries TRBV5-1 and TRBJ1-1; TRBD1 is a possible D gene (5 bases). Germline CDR1 is SGHRS and CDR2 is YFSETQ. V lost 5 bases and J lost 4, with 21 bases in between. The CDR3 has 16 amino acids.

CDR3 coding DNA: TGTGCCAGCAGTGAAGCGCTTGGGTCTTCTGGAAACACCATATATTTT. This gives the protein CASSEALGSSGNTIYF. The chain joins TRBV6-1 to TRBJ1-3; no firm D call. There are 16 residues in the CDR3. V lost 0 bases and J 1 base, leaving 10 bases between the germline ends. The germline V gene encodes CDR1 MNHNS and CDR2 SASEGT.

In its sample, this clone was seen many times. The V gene is TRBV29-1, the J gene TRBJ1-2; possibly TRBD1 for D (6 bases). Per germline, CDR1 SQVTM and CDR2 ANQGSEA. With 7 bases removed from V and 8 bases from J, the gap between germline ends came to 20 bases. CDR3 length: 13 amino acids. Here the CDR3 DNA reads TGCAGCGCTGGTCCACAGGGTAGGGAGGGCTACACCTTC. As protein: CSAGPQGREGYTF. The entire variable domain, with the rest obtained from reference TRBV29-1 and TRBJ1-2, is as follows: SAVISQKPSRDICQRGTSLTIQCQVDSQVTMMFWYRQQPGQSLTLIATANQGSEATYESGFVIDKFPISRPNLTFSTLTVSNMSPEDSSIYLCSAGPQGREGYTFGSGTRLTVV.

This chain connects TRBV10-3 to TRBJ1-3, with D perhaps TRBD1 (5 bases). Germline CDR1 and CDR2: ENHRY and SYGVKD. V dropped 0 bases and J dropped 2 bases, with 8 bases sitting between them. The CDR3 extends over 15 amino acids. The CDR3 is CAISESGEAGNTIYF. The CDR3 nucleotides read TGTGCCATCAGTGAGTCGGGGGAAGCTGGAAACACCATATATTTT.

The gene calls are TRBV4-2 and TRBJ2-1, with a tentative D call TRBD2 (7 bases). Trimming took off 0 bases at V and 2 bases at J, with 14 bases between the two ends. CDR3 length: 17 residues. CDR1 LGHNA and CDR2 YNFKEQ come from the germline V gene. Here the CDR3 DNA reads TGTGCCAGCAGCCAAGATAGGGGGGAGGGCCCCTACAATGAGCAGTTCTTC. Translated: CASSQDRGEGPYNEQFF.

The chain couples TRBV6-1 to TRBJ2-5, with 11 bases that match TRBD1. The J call is doubtful: the DNA matches TRBJ2-7 better. From germline, CDR1 is MNHNS and CDR2 SASEGT. This CDR3 has 15 amino acids. CDR3 amino acids: CASSTSGTGGYEQYF. Written as DNA, the CDR3 is TGTGCCAGCAGTACTTCCGGGACAGGGGGTTACGAGCAGTACTTC.

The chain joins TRBV6-5 to TRBJ2-3; 7 bases line up with TRBD2. J was trimmed by 2 bases and V by 6 bases; bases with no gene match: 2. CDR1 and CDR2 (germline): MNHEY, SVGAGI. This CDR3 comprises 13 residues. The CDR3 sequence is CASRGGNTDTQYF. As DNA, the CDR3 is TGTGCCAGCAGGGGAGGGAACACAGATACGCAGTATTTT.

The rearrangement links TRBV7-2 to TRBJ1-5; 7 bases align to TRBD1. Looked up from germline, CDR1 is SGHTA and CDR2 is FQGNSA. J gave up 3 bases and V 1 base, and 12 bases lay outside the gene matches. The CDR3 covers 18 residues. As DNA, the CDR3 is TGTGCCAGCAGCTTAGTGGGTACAGGGGTCCGGCTCAATCAGCCCCAGCATTTT. It specifies CASSLVGTGVRLNQPQHF. The variable domain in full, completed from reference TRBV7-2 and TRBJ1-5, reads GAGVSQSPSNKVTEKGKDVELRCDPISGHTALYWYRQSLGQGLEFLIYFQGNSAPDKSGLPSDRFSAERTGGSVSTLTIQRTQQEDSAVYLCASSLVGTGVRLNQPQHFGDGTRLSIL.

The rearrangement joins TRBV5-1 to TRBJ2-7; D not resolved. In germline, CDR1 is SGHRS, CDR2 YFSETQ. V was cut by 4 bases and J by 6 bases, with 8 bases left in between. This CDR3 is built from 11 residues. The CDR3 sequence: CASSVLSEQYF. CDR3 coding DNA: TGCGCCAGCAGCGTCCTTTCCGAGCAGTACTTC.

The chain uses TRBV29-1 and TRBJ1-5, with TRBD1 identical over 7 bases. The CDR3 loop spans 12 amino acids. Losses at the gene ends were 6 bases for V and 7 bases for J; bases not matched to a gene: 6. CDR1 is SQVTM and CDR2 is ANQGSEA in the germline V gene. CDR3 amino acids: CSVQTGLQPQHF. DNA for the CDR3: TGCAGCGTCCAGACAGGGCTACAGCCCCAGCATTTT.

J is TRBJ2-2 and V is TRBV7-3, with 11 bases lining up with TRBD1. CDR3 size: 17 residues. Germline V gene lookup returns CDR1 SGHTA and CDR2 FQGTGA. V dropped 5 bases and J dropped 7; count of bases not matched to a gene: 12. This CDR3 reads CASSLLEGQGEVGELFF. The CDR3 nucleotides are TGTGCCAGCAGCCTCTTAGAGGGACAGGGGGAGGTCGGGGAGCTGTTTTTT.

The chain uses TRBV2 and TRBJ1-1; 11 positions match TRBD1. The CDR3 is 16 residues long. Germline CDR1 reads SNHLY; CDR2 reads FYNNEI. V shed 7 bases, J shed 4 bases, and the junction held 11 bases outside the gene matches. The CDR3 nucleotides are TGTGCCAGCACTCCAAGGGACAGGGGGGGAGGCACTGAAGCTTTCTTT. This codes for CASTPRDRGGGTEAFF.

This clone was seen a few times. The gene calls are TRBV2 and TRBJ2-2; the D is unclear. The CDR3 is made up of 14 amino acids. V lost 4 bases and J 3 bases, leaving 9 bases between the germline ends. CDR1 and CDR2 (germline): SNHLY, FYNNEI. In DNA form, the CDR3 reads TGTGCCAGCAGTGTCGTGGGCCACACCGGGGAGCTGTTTTTT. The encoded protein is CASSVVGHTGELFF.

A note on this clone: The sample contains more than one DNA sequence encoding this CDR3. The J gene is TRBJ2-1, the V gene TRBV2; D uncertain. The CDR3 totals 11 residues. Deletions cut 3 bases from V and 8 bases from J, with 5 bases between. CDR1 is SNHLY, CDR2 FYNNEI, per germline. The CDR3 nucleotides are TGTGCCAGCAGTGAGTTGGATGAGCAGTTCTTC. This sequence encodes CASSELDEQFF.

The chain carries TRBV5-1 and TRBJ2-7; a weak D match, TRBD2 (5 bases). Per the germline V gene, CDR1 is SGHRS and CDR2 is YFSETQ. The CDR3 has 13 residues. V lost 1 base, J lost 3 bases, and 8 bases lay in between. The DNA of the CDR3 is TGCGCCAGCAGCTTGAGCGGAGGCTACGAGCAGTACTTC. This sequence encodes CASSLSGGYEQYF.